This TCR gamma chain was observed in a study of Vδ1+ human thymocytes. General study points: In the thymus, TRG and TRD repertoires looked highly polyclonal with Gaussian CDR3 lengths. Around 18% of thymic delta-chain sequences were Vdelta2, with few Vdelta3, unlike blood Vdelta1+ controls. Unexpected Vdelta2 sequences could cause misinterpretation of bulk repertoire data.

Worth noting for this clone: As yet, its antigen is unknown.

Sequences come from RNA converted to cDNA by reverse transcription. Multiplex PCR used pooled V-gene forward primers and a constant-region reverse primer to amplify CDR3s. TCRdb reanalysed the multiplex PCR reads via CATT. In the table there are 9,500 to 13,000 gamma-chain clones, under 55% of which are singletons. Germline V gives CDR1 EGSTGY, CDR2 YDSYTSSV. The CDR3 consists of 13 residues. After removal of 5 bases from V and 5 bases from J, the junction contained 9 bases not matched to a gene. This sequence joins TRGV4 and TRGJ1 or TRGJ2. The J gene was missing in TCRdb and was found by matching the end of the DNA to germline. This TCR was recovered from a boy under two years old who had congenital heart surgery. The material sequenced was Vdelta1+ gamma-delta thymocytes from the thymus. The subset is: FACS-sorted CD3+ TCRalphabeta- TCRVdelta1+ TCRVdelta2- thymocytes. The CDR3 DNA follows: TGTGCCACCTGGGTCAAGGGAAATTATAAGAAACTCTTT. Its translation is CATWVKGNYKKLF.